Sequencing of this T cell receptor beta chain was carried out in a study of Graves' ophthalmopathy and Graves' hyperthyroidism. The authors amplified TCR beta CDR3 regions from RNA transcripts. After a first-round RT-PCR with HTBI primers, a second-round multiplex PCR was run. MiXCR was run by TCRdb on the multiplex PCR reads, yielding one entry per CDR3 protein. In the table there are around 520,000 distinct CDR3 sequences, under 45% of which are singletons. The ends were cut back, 8 bases at V and 0 bases at J, with 11 bases in the middle. The CDR3 length is 14 residues. Per germline, CDR1 SNHLY and CDR2 FYNNEI. This clonotype was observed a single time.

The chain is built from TRBV2 and TRBJ1-5; D is ambiguous. The sequencing input was peripheral blood or thyroid tissue (not recorded which). The receptor was isolated from an adult man with Graves' hyperthyroidism. CDR3 loop: CASSPEISNQPQHF. The CDR3 DNA reads as TGTGCCAGCTCTCCGGAAATTAGCAATCAGCCCCAGCATTTT. The full variable domain, rest sourced from reference TRBV2 and TRBJ1-5, is EPEVTQTPSHQVTQMGQEVILRCVPISNHLYFYWYRQILGQKVEFLVSFYNNEISEKSEIFDDQFSVERPDGSNFTLKIRSTKLEDSAMYFCASSPEISNQPQHFGDGTRLSIL.